The 21 T cell receptor beta chains below come from one sample, sequenced in a study of control samples from healthy donors and cancer patients. TCRdb's copy holds only in-frame clones and misses some; the assay was immunoSEQ multiplex PCR. The repertoire holds around 200,000 clones, around 93% seen once, with almost 1.5% in the top ten. The specimen was blood. All receptors come from a man aged 18-30 years in good health.

Here the CDR3 DNA reads TGTGCCAGCAGCCCTTCCTACAGGGTATCAAGCTACGAGCAGTACTTC. Amino acids: CASSPSYRVSSYEQYF. This chain links TRBV7-2 with TRBJ2-7, with D possibly being TRBD1 (6 bases). The V end was cut by 5 bases, the J end by 3 bases, with 20 bases between. The CDR3 totals 16 residues. Germline CDR1 and CDR2: SGHTA and FQGNSA.

The chain recombines TRBV18 with TRBJ2-3; TRBD2 might be the D (5 bases). Looked up from germline, CDR1 is KGHSH and CDR2 is LQKENI. V was shortened by 8 bases and J by 1 base, with 13 bases between the two germline ends. The CDR3 has 14 amino acids. The CDR3 spells CASQSVGGTDTQYF. CDR3 in DNA: TGTGCCAGCCAATCCGTCGGGGGCACAGATACGCAGTATTTT.

The chain links TRBV9 to TRBJ1-4; TRBD1 agrees at 11 bases. Germline V lookup: CDR1 SGDLS, CDR2 YYNGEE. The CDR3 has 20 amino acids. With V trimmed by 2 bases and J by 1 base, 13 bases remained unmatched. CDR3 sequence reads: CASSVGIRPGTGGTNEKLFF. The DNA for the CDR3 is TGTGCCAGCAGCGTCGGAATTCGTCCCGGGACAGGGGGAACTAATGAAAAACTGTTTTTT.

This clone appeared once. The V and J genes are TRBV11-1 and TRBJ2-7; 11 positions match TRBD2. Losses at the gene ends were 8 bases for V and 4 bases for J; bases not matched to a gene: 7. The CDR3 is 14 amino acids. Germline CDR1 is SGHAT and CDR2 is FQDESV (reference sequence). The CDR3 is CASRHTSGGYEQYF. The CDR3 nucleotides read TGTGCCAGCCGCCATACTAGCGGGGGTTACGAGCAGTACTTC.

The genes are TRBV9 and TRBJ2-1, with 10 bases fitting TRBD2. The germline V gene has CDR1 SGDLS and CDR2 YYNGEE. This CDR3 has 16 residues. V lost 2 bases and J lost 7; bases outside the gene matches: 9. The CDR3 region is CASSVGGTSGVNEQFF. CDR3 coding DNA: TGTGCCAGCAGCGTGGGCGGCACTAGCGGGGTTAATGAGCAGTTCTTC.

The V gene is TRBV5-4, the J gene TRBJ1-1; 9 bases are shared with TRBD1. The CDR3 sequence is 14 residues long. The germline gives CDR1 SGHNT, CDR2 YYREEE (reference sequence). V lost 4 bases, J lost 7 bases, and 8 bases stayed unmatched. The CDR3 region has the DNA TGTGCCAGCAGCCAAGGACAGGGGTTAGTTGAAGCTTTCTTT. It translates to CASSQGQGLVEAFF.

The gene calls are TRBV6-5 and TRBJ2-5; D might be TRBD1 (5 bases). V lost 6 bases, J lost 1 base, and 9 bases lay in between. Germline values: CDR1 MNHEY, CDR2 SVGAGI. The CDR3 covers 13 residues. CDR3 residues: CASRITGQETQYF. The CDR3 nucleotides read TGTGCCAGCAGAATAACAGGCCAAGAGACCCAGTACTTC.

This chain joins TRBV15 and TRBJ1-1, with D unresolved. V gave up 0 bases and J gave up 1 base, with 6 bases separating them. The CDR3 sequence is 14 residues long. Germline CDR1 and CDR2: LNHNV and YYDKDF (reference sequence). CDR3 DNA: TGTGCCACCAGCAGAGATTTAGGGAACACTGAAGCTTTCTTT. Translating gives CATSRDLGNTEAFF.

This chain links TRBV10-3 with TRBJ2-5, with D perhaps TRBD1 (5 bases). This CDR3 has 11 amino acids. CDR1 is ENHRY and CDR2 is SYGVKD in the germline V gene. With 10 bases removed from V and 3 bases from J, the gap between germline ends came to 9 bases. The CDR3 is CATRVEETQYF. In nucleotides, the CDR3 is TGTGCCACCAGGGTTGAAGAGACCCAGTACTTC.

V and J are TRBV6-5 and TRBJ2-7, with 13 bases matching TRBD2. Germline CDR1 reads MNHEY; CDR2 reads SVGAGI. The CDR3 is 14 residues long. After removal of 5 bases from V and 2 bases from J, the junction contained 0 bases not matched to a gene. The CDR3 DNA is TGTGCCAGCAGTACTAGCGGGGGGGCCTACGAGCAGTACTTC. Its translation is CASSTSGGAYEQYF.

The CDR3 region is CASPSPGGAHLYTGELFF. CDR3 DNA sequence: TGCGCCAGCCCCAGCCCCGGGGGCGCGCACTTATACACCGGGGAGCTGTTTTTT. The rearrangement links TRBV10-2 to TRBJ2-2; possibly TRBD1 or TRBD2 for D (6 bases each). The V and J ends lost 8 bases and 3 bases respectively, with 25 bases between them. The CDR3 sequence is 18 residues long. The germline V gene encodes CDR1 WSHSY and CDR2 SAAADI.

The rearrangement uses TRBV29-1 and TRBJ2-1; D is perhaps TRBD1 or TRBD2 (7 bases each). The CDR3 contains 15 residues. V gave up 1 base and J gave up 12 bases, with 22 bases separating them. CDR1 is SQVTM and CDR2 is ANQGSEA in the germline V gene. CDR3 region: CSVEGSGDSNRGQFF. CDR3 sequence (DNA): TGCAGCGTTGAAGGAAGCGGGGACTCTAACAGGGGGCAGTTCTTC.

CDR3 amino acids: CSVLLGPGTDTQYF. CDR3 nucleotides: TGCAGCGTTCTTCTCGGTCCTGGCACAGATACGCAGTATTTT. The chain couples TRBV29-1 to TRBJ2-3, with D unclear. This CDR3 has 14 amino acids. Trimming shortened V by 5 bases and J by 1 base, and 13 bases separated the two germline ends. Germline V gene sequence: CDR1 SQVTM, CDR2 ANQGSEA.

The CDR3 here is CASSLEGRHGQYF. CDR3 nucleotides: TGTGCCAGCAGCTTGGAGGGGCGCCACGGGCAGTACTTC. This chain links TRBV7-8 with TRBJ2-7; D is possibly TRBD2 (6 bases). This CDR3 contains 13 residues. Germline CDR1 is SGHVS and CDR2 is FQNEAQ. Trimming shortened V by 3 bases and J by 9 bases, and 15 bases separated the two germline ends.

V gene TRBV2 combines with J gene TRBJ2-4, with 16 bases aligning to TRBD2. The CDR3 has 16 amino acids. Looked up from germline, CDR1 is SNHLY and CDR2 is FYNNEI. With 8 bases clipped from V and 1 base from J, the junction kept 2 bases outside the gene matches. CDR3 sequence reads: CASGTSGGAAKNIQYF. CDR3 in DNA: TGTGCCAGCGGGACTAGCGGGGGGGCTGCCAAAAACATTCAGTACTTC.

This chain joins TRBV7-9 and TRBJ1-1; D is unclear. This CDR3 contains 14 residues. The V end lost 4 bases, the J end lost 8 bases, and 17 bases lay between the germline ends. Germline V gene sequence: CDR1 SEHNR, CDR2 FQNEAQ (reference sequence). The CDR3 DNA reads as TGTGCCAGCAGCTCGCCCTTTGGCAGGCCCGAAGCTTTCTTT. Residues: CASSSPFGRPEAFF.

The genes are TRBV6-2 or TRBV6-3 and TRBJ2-3; TRBD1 matches at 8 bases. This CDR3 region has 14 residues. With 4 bases clipped from V and 4 bases from J, the junction kept 4 bases outside the gene matches. The germline gives CDR1 MNHEY, CDR2 SVGEGT. CDR3 residues: CASSSSRGPDTQYF. The CDR3, as DNA: TGTGCCAGCAGTTCATCCAGGGGGCCAGATACGCAGTATTTT.

The chain joins TRBV5-1 to TRBJ1-1; D not certain. Germline lookup yields CDR1 SGHRS and CDR2 YFSETQ. V was shortened by 0 bases and J by 5 bases, with 11 bases between the two germline ends. This CDR3 region has 14 residues. The CDR3 region is CASSLGAGGTEAFF. CDR3 nucleotides: TGCGCCAGCAGCTTGGGAGCGGGAGGGACTGAAGCTTTCTTT.

The table lists this clone with a count of one. The J gene is TRBJ2-3, the V gene TRBV6-5, with 8 nucleotides matching TRBD1. Germline V CDR1 and CDR2: MNHEY, SVGAGI. The CDR3 runs 14 residues. J was trimmed by 1 base and V by 7 bases; bases with no gene match: 4. The CDR3 DNA is TGTGCCAGCATCACGGACAGGGGCACAGATACGCAGTATTTT. This encodes CASITDRGTDTQYF.

The V call is TRBV2, the J call TRBJ1-2; possible D gene TRBD1, 5 bases. The CDR3 has 16 amino acids. Germline V CDR1 and CDR2: SNHLY, FYNNEI. Deletions cut 2 bases from V and 5 bases from J, with 18 bases between. The CDR3 sequence: CASSEQSFAGSYGYTF. In DNA, the CDR3 is TGTGCCAGCAGTGAACAGTCCTTCGCAGGGTCTTATGGCTACACCTTC. Full variable domain (missing parts from reference TRBV2 and TRBJ1-2): EPEVTQTPSHQVTQMGQEVILRCVPISNHLYFYWYRQILGQKVEFLVSFYNNEISEKSEIFDDQFSVERPDGSNFTLKIRSTKLEDSAMYFCASSEQSFAGSYGYTFGSGTRLTVV.

V usage is TRBV27 and J usage is TRBJ2-1; D tentatively fits TRBD1 or TRBD2 (6 bases each). The CDR3 sequence is 12 residues long. Trimming shortened V by 6 bases and J by 9 bases, and 12 bases separated the two germline ends. Germline CDR1 and CDR2: MNHEY and SMNVEV (reference sequence). Here the CDR3 reads CASSVGGLEQFF. The CDR3 DNA reads as TGTGCCAGCAGCGTTGGGGGGCTTGAGCAGTTCTTC.